The rows below give T cell receptor beta chains drawn from one sample of a study of tumor-infiltrating lymphocytes in primary liver carcinoma. MiXCR, applied by TCRdb to the multiplex PCR reads, yields one record per CDR3 protein. The sample holds fewer than 400,000 distinct CDR3 sequences, roughly two thirds seen once. Specimen: peripheral blood. These TCRs come from a middle-aged man with primary liver carcinoma and hepatitis B virus infection. The CDR3 runs from the conserved cysteine through the conserved F or W. The D gene is left open where the match is weak. Expanded clones are given a class, and other clones once, few, many or no size at all.

v_call	j_call	clone_size	d_call	cdr3_aa	cdr3_nt
TRBV6-1	TRBJ2-7	.	.	CASSELICEQYF	TGTGCCAGCAGTGAATTGATCTGCGAGCAGTACTTC
TRBV6-5	TRBJ2-3	many	.	CASSYSRVTDTQYF	TGTGCCAGCAGTTACTCTAGGGTCACAGATACGCAGTATTTT
TRBV4-1	TRBJ2-1	.	.	CASSQVPTSPTYVQFF	TGCGCCAGCAGCCAAGTCCCGACTAGTCCCACGTATGTGCAGTTCTTC
TRBV5-6	TRBJ2-7	.	TRBD2	CACSFPGLAYEQYF	TGTGCCTGCAGCTTTCCGGGACTAGCCTACGAGCAGTACTTC
TRBV28	TRBJ2-7	few	.	CASSFGELYEQYF	TGTGCCAGCAGTTTTGGGGAACTCTACGAGCAGTACTTC
TRBV10-3	TRBJ2-1	many	TRBD2	CAIRDYREGGGEQFF	TGTGCCATCAGGGACTACCGGGAGGGTGGCGGTGAGCAGTTCTTC
TRBV30	TRBJ2-2	.	TRBD2	CAWSVVSGSGTGELVF	TGTGCCTGGAGTGTAGTTAGCGGGAGCGGGACCGGGGAGCTGGTTTTT
TRBV28	TRBJ1-3	.	.	CASSLSLGWGFGNTIYF	TGTGCCAGCAGTTTATCTCTCGGTTGGGGCTTTGGAAACACCATATATTTT
TRBV2	TRBJ1-2	.	.	CASSVTENYGYTF	TGTGCCAGCAGTGTTACCGAGAACTATGGCTACACCTTC
TRBV4-1	TRBJ2-7	many	.	CASSPGSDSYEQYF	TGCGCCAGCAGCCCAGGGAGTGACTCCTACGAGCAGTACTTC
TRBV29-1	TRBJ2-5	many	.	CSVDLRWRGTQYF	TGCAGCGTTGACTTGCGGTGGAGAGGGACCCAGTACTTC
TRBV28	TRBJ2-1	once	.	CASNTPLGSNEQFF	TGTGCCAGCAATACCCCTTTGGGGTCAAATGAGCAGTTCTTC
TRBV5-4	TRBJ2-5	.	.	CASSGTQETQYF	TGTGCCAGCAGCGGGACACAAGAGACCCAGTACTTC
TRBV11-1	TRBJ2-7	.	.	CASSLVTPGEGYEQYF	TGTGCCAGCAGCTTAGTCACCCCGGGAGAGGGCTACGAGCAATACTTC
TRBV6-1	TRBJ2-1	.	TRBD1	CASGEQGVNEQFF	TGTGCCAGCGGTGAGCAGGGGGTCAATGAGCAGTTCTTC
TRBV2	TRBJ2-7	.	TRBD1	CASRDDRANYEQYF	TGTGCCAGCAGGGATGACAGGGCAAACTACGAGCAGTACTTC
TRBV7-9	TRBJ2-6	.	.	CALVLGFPGANVLTF	TGTGCCCTTGTACTGGGGTTCCCTGGGGCCAACGTCCTGACTTTC
TRBV5-1	TRBJ2-7	.	TRBD2	CASSASGLAGERYF	TGCGCCAGCAGCGCCTCGGGACTAGCGGGAGAGCGGTACTTC